This entry lists 16 T cell receptor beta chains sequenced from one sample in a study of blood T cell repertoires in COVID-19. Method: immunoSEQ multiplex PCR; TCRdb's copy keeps in-frame clones and lacks some. Of approximately 120,000 clones in the sample, around 86% are singletons; the top ten hold around 20%. Sequencing was done on a sample of peripheral blood. The source of these receptors is a woman between 45 and 65 years old who had recovered from COVID-19.

V usage is TRBV7-2 and J usage is TRBJ1-2; 7 bases agree with TRBD1. The germline gives CDR1 SGHTA, CDR2 FQGNSA. CDR3 length: 15 amino acids. Trimming at V came to 5 bases and at J to 6 bases, leaving 12 bases not matched to a gene. The CDR3 nucleotides read TGTGCCAGCAGCCTCCAGTGGGTCAGGGGGGATGGCTACACCTTC. This codes for CASSLQWVRGDGYTF. The entire variable domain, with the rest obtained from reference TRBV7-2 and TRBJ1-2, is as follows: GAGVSQSPSNKVTEKGKDVELRCDPISGHTALYWYRQSLGQGLEFLIYFQGNSAPDKSGLPSDRFSAERTGGSVSTLTIQRTQQEDSAVYLCASSLQWVRGDGYTFGSGTRLTVV.

The chain has TRBV11-2 and TRBJ2-2; 7 bases fit TRBD1. CDR1 is SGHAT, CDR2 FQNNGV, per germline. There are 16 residues in the CDR3. With 5 bases clipped from V and 4 bases from J, the junction kept 10 bases outside the gene matches. The CDR3 here is CASSQRQGYGTGELFF. CDR3 sequence (DNA): TGTGCCAGCAGCCAACGACAGGGATACGGCACCGGGGAGCTGTTTTTT. Combining the CDR3 with reference TRBV11-2 and TRBJ2-2 gives the whole variable domain EAGVAQSPRYKIIEKRQSVAFWCNPISGHATLYWYQQILGQGPKLLIQFQNNGVVDDSQLPKDRFSAERLKGVDSTLKIQPAKLEDSAVYLCASSQRQGYGTGELFFGEGSRLTVL.

As to this clone: Different DNA sequences within this sample yield the same CDR3. This chain uses TRBV18 with TRBJ2-3, with no clear D. The V gene's germline CDR1 is KGHSH and CDR2 LQKENI. Trimming left V 6 bases short and J 1 base short, with 8 bases between. The CDR3 sequence is 13 residues long. CDR3 sequence: CASSPSRTDTQYF. DNA for the CDR3: TGTGCCAGCTCCCCGTCCCGCACAGATACGCAGTATTTT.

This sequence joins TRBV7-8 and TRBJ1-5; no firm D call. CDR1 and CDR2 (germline): SGHVS, FQNEAQ. The CDR3 is 16 amino acids. Trimming removed 6 bases at V and 0 bases at J, with 15 bases between. The CDR3 spells CASSPGGPYSNQPQHF. CDR3 coding DNA: TGTGCCAGCAGTCCGGGAGGGCCCTATAGCAATCAGCCCCAGCATTTT.

CDR3 DNA sequence: TGTGCCAGCAGCCAAGTTCTAGACGATACGCAGTATTTT. It yields the protein CASSQVLDDTQYF. The chain joins TRBV3-1 (or the pseudogene TRBV3-2) to TRBJ2-3; D is unresolved. The germline gives CDR1 LGHDT, CDR2 YNNKEL (reference sequence). Trimming took off 1 base at V and 6 bases at J, with 8 bases between the two ends. This CDR3 is 13 amino acids long.

This chain connects TRBV6-2 or TRBV6-3 to TRBJ1-1; possible D gene TRBD1, 5 bases. Trimming cost V 6 bases and J 11 bases, with 13 bases left between them. The length of the CDR3 is 11 residues. Per germline, CDR1 MNHEY and CDR2 SVGEGT. CDR3 sequence: CASSLGGTAFF. CDR3 bases: TGTGCCAGCAGCCTCGGGGGGACTGCTTTCTTT.

V usage is TRBV11-3 and J usage is TRBJ2-1; 11 bases line up with TRBD1. Germline CDR1 is SGHNT and CDR2 is YENEEA. The CDR3 sequence is 15 residues long. Losses at the gene ends were 6 bases for V and 3 bases for J; bases not matched to a gene: 4. Here the CDR3 reads CASSPGTGGYNEQFF. Written as DNA, the CDR3 is TGTGCCAGCAGTCCCGGGACAGGGGGCTACAATGAGCAGTTCTTC. The full variable domain, rest sourced from reference TRBV11-3 and TRBJ2-1, is EAGVVQSPRYKIIEKKQPVAFWCNPISGHNTLYWYLQNLGQGPELLIRYENEEAVDDSQLPKDRFSAERLKGVDSTLKIQPAELGDSAVYLCASSPGTGGYNEQFFGPGTRLTVL.

This sequence joins TRBV18 and TRBJ1-4, with D unclear. Trimming cost V 6 bases and J 7 bases, with 12 bases left between them. CDR1 and CDR2 (germline): KGHSH, LQKENI. The CDR3 is 13 amino acids. The CDR3 spells CASSPHPSEKLFF. The CDR3 DNA sequence: TGTGCCAGCTCGCCGCACCCGAGTGAAAAACTGTTTTTT.

This rearrangement joins TRBV18 to TRBJ2-5, with 8 bases aligning to TRBD1. Trimming at V came to 4 bases and at J to 5 bases, leaving 6 bases not matched to a gene. Germline loops: CDR1 KGHSH, CDR2 LQKENI. CDR3 length equals 14 residues. The CDR3 here is CASSQTGAAETQYF. The CDR3 DNA is TGTGCCAGCTCACAGACAGGGGCAGCTGAGACCCAGTACTTC. Drawing the rest from reference TRBV18 and TRBJ2-5, the complete variable domain is NAGVMQNPRHLVRRRGQEARLRCSPMKGHSHVYWYRQLPEEGLKFMVYLQKENIIDESGMPKERFSAEFPKEGPSILRIQQVVRGDSAAYFCASSQTGAAETQYFGPGTRLLVL.

The rearrangement uses TRBV30 and TRBJ2-1, with TRBD2 matching 8 bases. J gave up 2 bases and V 6 bases, and 6 bases lay outside the gene matches. CDR1 and CDR2 from the germline V gene are GTSNPN and SVGIG (reference sequence). The length of the CDR3 is 14 residues. DNA for the CDR3: TGTGCCTGCCGACCAGCGGGGGCCTACAATGAGCAGTTCTTC. It encodes CACRPAGAYNEQFF.

The rearrangement links TRBV7-2 to TRBJ1-5; 9 positions agree with TRBD1. V shed 6 bases and J 6 bases; nucleotides not matched to a gene: 6. CDR1 and CDR2 from the germline V gene are SGHTA and FQGNSA. This CDR3 has 14 residues. The CDR3: CASRRTGASQPQHF. CDR3 nucleotide sequence: TGTGCCAGCAGGCGGACAGGGGCGAGTCAGCCCCAGCATTTT.

The chain is built from TRBV14 and TRBJ2-5, with 10 bases identical to TRBD2. This CDR3 has 15 residues. J was trimmed by 4 bases and V by 1 base; bases with no gene match: 3. CDR1 SGHDN and CDR2 FVKESK come from the germline V gene. The CDR3 sequence: CASSQASGGAETQYF. CDR3 DNA: TGTGCCAGCAGCCAAGCTAGCGGGGGAGCAGAGACCCAGTACTTC.

The J gene is TRBJ1-1, the V gene TRBV6-5; 9 bases match TRBD1. Germline V gene sequence: CDR1 MNHEY, CDR2 SVGAGI. This CDR3 contains 14 residues. Trimming removed 5 bases from V and 5 bases from J; junction bases left unmatched: 6. CDR3 nucleotide sequence: TGTGCCAGCAGTCACACAGGGGGCAAGACTGAAGCTTTCTTT. Residues: CASSHTGGKTEAFF.

This chain uses TRBV19 with TRBJ1-5; possibly TRBD1 for D (5 bases). V was trimmed by 5 bases and J by 2 bases, leaving 16 bases between them. Germline-derived CDR1 and CDR2 are LNHDA and SQIVND (reference sequence). The CDR3 is made up of 16 amino acids. CDR3 loop: CASSPTGGSGNQPQHF. The CDR3, as DNA: TGTGCCAGTAGTCCTACGGGGGGGTCGGGCAATCAGCCCCAGCATTTT.

V and J are TRBV18 and TRBJ1-2, with unresolved D. Germline CDR1 is KGHSH and CDR2 is LQKENI. The ends were cut back, 3 bases at V and 8 bases at J, with 13 bases in the middle. This CDR3 is built from 13 residues. Here the CDR3 reads CASSPDILRGYTF. CDR3 coding DNA: TGTGCCAGCTCACCTGACATCCTCAGAGGCTACACCTTC. The full variable domain, in which reference TRBV18 and TRBJ1-2 provide the parts outside the CDR3, is NAGVMQNPRHLVRRRGQEARLRCSPMKGHSHVYWYRQLPEEGLKFMVYLQKENIIDESGMPKERFSAEFPKEGPSILRIQQVVRGDSAAYFCASSPDILRGYTFGSGTRLTVV.

The chain is built from TRBV20-1 and TRBJ1-3; D call uncertain. Trimming shortened V by 0 bases and J by 5 bases, and 2 bases separated the two germline ends. This CDR3 has 11 residues. Germline CDR1 is DFQATT and CDR2 is SNEGSKA (reference sequence). CDR3 nucleotide sequence: TGCAGTGCTAGAGATAGAAACACCATATATTTT. Translating it yields CSARDRNTIYF.